A single sample is the source of the 23 T cell receptor beta chains below, sequenced in a study of T cells in Graves' hyperthyroidism and ophthalmopathy. Template material for amplifying TCR beta CDR3 regions consisted of RNA transcripts. TCR CDR3 regions were first amplified by RT-PCR with HTBI primers. TCRdb ran MiXCR on the multiplex PCR reads and lists one entry per CDR3 protein. The data contain about 550,000 distinct CDR3 sequences, less than 25% of them singletons. Source material: blood. All receptors come from a man aged 18 to 29 with Graves' hyperthyroidism.

The rearrangement uses TRBV29-1 and TRBJ2-7; TRBD2 aligns across 7 bases. Trimming took 3 bases from V and 1 from J; bases not matched to a gene: 3. The germline CDR1 and CDR2 sequences are SQVTM and ANQGSEA. CDR3 length: 13 amino acids. In DNA, the CDR3 is TGCAGCGTTGAGGGGGAGGGATCCTACGAGCAGTACTTC. Protein: CSVEGEGSYEQYF.

J is TRBJ2-7 and V is TRBV20-1; tentatively, D is TRBD2 (5 bases). Trimming took 0 bases from V and 4 from J, leaving 10 bases between them. The CDR3 extends over 13 amino acids. Germline V gives CDR1 DFQATT, CDR2 SNEGSKA (reference sequence). The CDR3, as DNA: TGCAGTGCTAGAGAGCTACTAGTTTACGAGCAGTACTTC. Encoded protein: CSARELLVYEQYF.

This rearrangement joins TRBV29-1 to TRBJ2-5; D unclear. With 0 bases removed from V and 7 bases from J, the gap between germline ends came to 3 bases. The V gene's germline CDR1 is SQVTM and CDR2 ANQGSEA. The CDR3 is 10 residues long. The CDR3: CSVEEGTQYF. As DNA, the CDR3 is TGCAGCGTTGAAGAGGGGACCCAGTACTTC.

At least ten counts were recorded for this clonotype. V usage is TRBV12-3 or TRBV12-4 and J usage is TRBJ2-2; D gene ambiguous. The CDR3 has 13 amino acids. Trimming shortened V by 4 bases and J by 7 bases, and 10 bases separated the two germline ends. CDR3 coding DNA: TGTGCCAGCAGTTGGTTGACGGGCGGGGAGCTGTTTTTT. Translated, it gives CASSWLTGGELFF.

The J gene is TRBJ2-5, the V gene TRBV15; possibly TRBD2 for D (6 bases). V lost 6 bases to trimming and J lost 8 bases, with 22 bases between them. This CDR3 comprises 15 residues. Germline CDR1 is LNHNV and CDR2 is YYDKDF (reference sequence). The CDR3 is CATRIRDSPQGTQYF. The CDR3 nucleotides read TGTGCCACCAGGATCCGGGACTCGCCGCAAGGAACCCAGTACTTC.

The sample holds many counts of this clonotype. This chain uses TRBV4-1 with TRBJ1-2; D remains ambiguous. Germline V gene data show CDR1 as MGHRA and CDR2 as YSYEKL. The CDR3 sequence is 14 residues long. Trimming removed 3 bases from V and 3 bases from J, with 11 bases in between. CDR3 residues: CASSQGVLDYGYTF. The CDR3 DNA is TGCGCCAGCAGCCAGGGAGTGTTGGACTATGGCTACACCTTC.

The chain recombines TRBV5-1 with TRBJ2-5, with 11 bases identical to TRBD2. The CDR3 runs to 16 residues. CDR1 and CDR2 (germline): SGHRS, YFSETQ. V trimming: 4 bases; J trimming: 6 bases; junction bases outside the gene matches: 11. The CDR3, as DNA: TGCGCCAGCAGCGTGGCCACCCTAGCGGGGGGACAGACCCAGTACTTC. Translating it yields CASSVATLAGGQTQYF.

In this sample, this clonotype turned up many times. V gene TRBV6-5 combines with J gene TRBJ1-5; 11 positions match TRBD1. Germline assignment: CDR1 MNHEY and CDR2 SVGAGI. After removal of 4 bases from V and 2 bases from J, the junction contained 1 base not matched to a gene. There are 15 residues in the CDR3. The CDR3 region is CASSWTGGGNQPQHF. The CDR3 bases are TGTGCCAGCAGTTGGACAGGGGGCGGCAATCAGCCCCAGCATTTT.

This clonotype was picked up many times. CDR3 residues: CASSLAGTGGRETQYF. DNA for the CDR3: TGTGCCAGCAGCTTAGCTGGGACAGGGGGCAGAGAGACCCAGTACTTC. This rearrangement joins TRBV7-6 to TRBJ2-5; TRBD1 matches 12 bases. There are 16 residues in the CDR3. Trimming at V came to 0 bases and at J to 4 bases, leaving 3 bases not matched to a gene. Germline V gene data show CDR1 as SGHVS and CDR2 as FNYEAQ.

V usage is TRBV11-2 and J usage is TRBJ1-6; 8 bases line up with TRBD1. Trimming took 5 bases from V and 4 from J; bases not matched to a gene: 16. CDR1 and CDR2 (germline): SGHAT, FQNNGV. The CDR3 runs to 19 residues. Here the CDR3 DNA reads TGTGCCAGCAGCCTCCTTCCGGAAAAGGGGACAGGTTATAATTCACCCCTCCACTTT. It codes for CASSLLPEKGTGYNSPLHF.

This clonotype was seen many times. The chain joins TRBV28 to TRBJ1-5; tentative D call: TRBD1 (6 bases). This CDR3 is 16 amino acids long. The germline V gene encodes CDR1 MDHEN and CDR2 SYDVKM. The V gene lost 4 bases and the J gene lost 5 bases, with 18 bases spanning the gap. The CDR3 spells CASSSPGEGGHQPQHF. CDR3 nucleotide sequence: TGTGCCAGCAGTTCCCCCGGGGAAGGGGGGCATCAGCCCCAGCATTTT.

This clonotype was seen ten or more times. The chain recombines TRBV29-1 with TRBJ1-1; D gene uncertain. Trimming removed 8 bases from V and 5 bases from J, with 12 bases in between. This CDR3 is 11 amino acids long. Per the germline V gene, CDR1 is SQVTM and CDR2 is ANQGSEA. The CDR3, as DNA: TGCAGCATTCGACTGGGGACTGAAGCTTTCTTT. It specifies CSIRLGTEAFF.

This clonotype was detected only a few times. V is TRBV10-3 and J is TRBJ2-7, with a weak D call TRBD1 (6 bases). This CDR3 comprises 14 residues. V was trimmed by 4 bases and J by 2 bases, leaving 12 bases between them. The germline V gene has CDR1 ENHRY and CDR2 SYGVKD. The CDR3 reads CAISVQGIAYEQYF. The CDR3 DNA is TGTGCCATCAGTGTACAGGGAATTGCCTACGAGCAGTACTTC.

This sequence joins TRBV11-2 and TRBJ2-7; TRBD2 matches 8 bases. V was pared by 3 bases and J by 7 bases, with 8 bases of the junction left unmatched. This CDR3 contains 14 residues. The germline CDR1 and CDR2 sequences are SGHAT and FQNNGV. CDR3 nucleotide sequence: TGTGCCAGCAGCTTTCTCGGGGGGGGTGGAGAGCAGTACTTC. Amino acid sequence: CASSFLGGGGEQYF.

Many counts were recorded for this clonotype. The rearrangement uses TRBV7-8 and TRBJ2-2; a possible D gene is TRBD1 (6 bases). The length of the CDR3 is 14 residues. The germline V gene encodes CDR1 SGHVS and CDR2 FQNEAQ. V was shortened by 7 bases and J by 0 bases, with 9 bases between the two germline ends. This CDR3 is CASIRTANTGELFF. The CDR3 DNA sequence: TGTGCCAGCATCCGGACAGCGAACACCGGGGAGCTGTTTTTT.

The chain is built from TRBV12-3 or TRBV12-4 and TRBJ1-1, with D perhaps TRBD1 (5 bases). This CDR3 comprises 14 residues. V was pared by 7 bases and J by 0 bases, with 12 bases between. CDR3 coding DNA: TGTGCCAGCACCCCGGGACCCCTGAACACTGAAGCTTTCTTT. Amino acid sequence: CASTPGPLNTEAFF.

This clonotype has a count of ten or more. V and J are TRBV20-1 and TRBJ1-5; D unclear. This CDR3 is built from 12 residues. V was cut by 0 bases and J by 7 bases, with 7 bases left in between. In germline, CDR1 is DFQATT, CDR2 SNEGSKA (reference sequence). The CDR3, as DNA: TGCAGTGCTAGAGATCAAAGCCAGCCCCAGCATTTT. It specifies CSARDQSQPQHF.

There are a few counts of this clonotype. This sequence joins TRBV5-4 and TRBJ1-3, with D unclear. V was cut by 4 bases and J by 4 bases, with 15 bases left in between. Germline CDR1 reads SGHNT; CDR2 reads YYREEE (reference sequence). This CDR3 contains 15 residues. DNA for the CDR3: TGTGCCAGCAGCCCCAGTCCGCAGGCGGGAAACACCATATATTTT. Translation gives CASSPSPQAGNTIYF.

The sample holds a few counts of this clonotype. The gene calls are TRBV27 and TRBJ1-2; a weak D match, TRBD1 (6 bases). The germline gives CDR1 MNHEY, CDR2 SMNVEV (reference sequence). V was pared by 6 bases and J by 7 bases, with 18 bases between. The CDR3 has 14 residues. CDR3 in amino acids: CASRSPGRGPGYTF. In DNA form, the CDR3 reads TGTGCCAGCAGATCCCCGGGACGGGGGCCTGGCTACACCTTC.

This clonotype was observed many times. The chain is built from TRBV11-2 and TRBJ2-5; D may be TRBD1 or TRBD2 (6 bases each). Trimming cost V 3 bases and J 7 bases, with 18 bases left between them. Per germline, CDR1 SGHAT and CDR2 FQNNGV. The CDR3 consists of 15 residues. For the CDR3, the DNA is TGTGCCAGCAGCTTGCAGCTGGGGGGCTGGGGGACCCAGTACTTC. Protein: CASSLQLGGWGTQYF.

This clonotype was found many times. The chain employs TRBV5-1 and TRBJ1-2; 12 bases are shared with TRBD1. This CDR3 is built from 15 residues. V lost 4 bases and J lost 8; bases outside the gene matches: 9. Germline V CDR1 and CDR2: SGHRS, YFSETQ. The CDR3 DNA reads as TGCGCCAGCAGCGAGCCGGGACAGGGGGCGCAGGGCTACACCTTC. Amino acid sequence: CASSEPGQGAQGYTF.

V and J are TRBV4-2 and TRBJ2-7; D is ambiguous. The ends were cut back, 0 bases at V and 3 bases at J, with 6 bases in the middle. Germline assignment: CDR1 LGHNA and CDR2 YNFKEQ. The CDR3 totals 13 residues. CDR3 coding DNA: TGTGCCAGCAGCCAAGATTACGGCTACGAGCAGTACTTC. It codes for CASSQDYGYEQYF.

This clonotype appeared a single time. This rearrangement joins TRBV6-1 to TRBJ1-5; TRBD1 matches 9 bases. In germline, CDR1 is MNHNS, CDR2 SASEGT. The CDR3 spans 15 residues. The V gene end was trimmed by 6 bases and the J gene end by 5 bases; junction bases not matched to a gene: 8. CDR3 in amino acids: CASRKRTGEYQPQHF. CDR3 in DNA: TGTGCCAGCAGAAAGCGGACAGGGGAGTATCAGCCCCAGCATTTT.